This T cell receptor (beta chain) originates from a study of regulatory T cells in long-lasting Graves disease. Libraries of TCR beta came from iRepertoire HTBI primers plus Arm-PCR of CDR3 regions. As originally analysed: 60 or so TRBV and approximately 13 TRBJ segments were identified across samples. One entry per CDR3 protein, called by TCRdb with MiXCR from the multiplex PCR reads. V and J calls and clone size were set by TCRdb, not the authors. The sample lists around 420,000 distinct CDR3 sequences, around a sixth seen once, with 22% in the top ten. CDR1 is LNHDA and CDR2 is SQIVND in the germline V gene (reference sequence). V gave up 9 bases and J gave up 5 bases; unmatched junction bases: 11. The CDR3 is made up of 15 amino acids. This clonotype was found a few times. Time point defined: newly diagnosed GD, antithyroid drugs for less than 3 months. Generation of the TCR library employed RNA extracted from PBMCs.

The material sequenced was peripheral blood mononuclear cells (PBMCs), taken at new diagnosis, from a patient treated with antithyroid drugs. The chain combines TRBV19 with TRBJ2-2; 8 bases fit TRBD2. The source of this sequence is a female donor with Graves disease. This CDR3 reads CASRSASGSTGELFF. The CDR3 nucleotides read TGTGCCAGCCGGTCGGCTAGCGGGTCGACCGGGGAGCTGTTTTTT.